The clone carrying this T cell receptor beta chain was recorded a few times. No antigen is known for it. This sample stems from a study of CD8 T cells in ankylosing spondylitis. Each CDR3 protein is one row after TCRdb ran MiXCR on the 5' RACE reads. The sample contains around 540,000 distinct CDR3 sequences, over 9.5% of which appear only once. Findings of the study overall: About 8 highly homologous variants made up a TCR beta motif, and this motif appeared characteristic of ankylosing spondylitis blood.

The clonotype originates from a male donor with ankylosing spondylitis. The specimen sequenced was blood, either unsorted or a sorted T cell fraction (not recorded which).

The CDR3 DNA follows: TGCAGTGCTAGGTCAGGGGGCGCGGGCACCGGGGAGCTGTTTTTT. Translation gives CSARSGGAGTGELFF. This chain joins TRBV20-1 and TRBJ2-2; 8 bases map to TRBD1. Trimming removed 3 bases from V and 4 bases from J; junction bases left unmatched: 7. The CDR3 loop spans 15 amino acids. Germline lookup yields CDR1 DFQATT and CDR2 SNEGSKA (reference sequence).